This T cell receptor (beta chain) was recovered during a study of fetal regulatory T cell absence and autoimmunity. Regarding the study as a whole: Cord blood and pancreas showed broadly similar TRB gene family usage.

Concerning this clone itself: Its antigen is still unknown.

Trimming removed 4 bases from V and 7 bases from J, with 22 bases in between. CDR1 is SGHNT and CDR2 is YYREEE in the germline V gene (reference sequence). The CDR3 has 16 amino acids. Sequencing was performed with immunoSEQ multiplex PCR; in TCRdb, only in-frame clones are kept and a portion is missing. The data show around 100,000 clones, more than 70% seen once. This chain connects TRBV5-4 to TRBJ2-3; D may be TRBD1 (6 bases). The specimen was pancreas tissue. The sequence was collected from a male donor with IPEX syndrome. In DNA, the CDR3 is TGTGCCAGCAGCCGACCAGGGGCTAGCCCAGTACATACGCAGTATTTT. Protein product: CASSRPGASPVHTQYF.